These 2 T cell receptor beta chains were all obtained from the same sample, sequenced in a study of blood T cells in healthy people across ages. Alongside a J-beta primer mix, a sample-barcoded 5' primer served in a second PCR lasting 7 to 11 cycles. In TCRdb, the 5' RACE reads were re-called with MiXCR into one record per CDR3 protein. The sample lists about 640,000 distinct CDR3 sequences, around 54% occurring once. Sequencing was done on a sample of blood. These receptors were collected from a man aged 55 to 70 in good health.

This chain connects TRBV7-2 to TRBJ2-3; no clear D. CDR3 length: 13 residues. Germline CDR1 SGHTA, CDR2 FQGNSA. Trimming took 5 bases from V and 5 from J, leaving 11 bases between them. CDR3 amino acids: CASSQPPRDTQYF. CDR3 sequence (DNA): TGTGCCAGCAGCCAGCCCCCTAGAGATACGCAGTATTTT.

This chain connects TRBV6-5 to TRBJ2-1, with 9 bases that match TRBD1. V shed 7 bases and J 12 bases; nucleotides not matched to a gene: 7. Germline CDR1 MNHEY, CDR2 SVGAGI. CDR3 length: 12 residues. The CDR3: CASTGTGSGQFF. In nucleotides, the CDR3 is TGTGCCAGCACCGGGACAGGGAGTGGGCAGTTCTTC.